The rows below give T cell receptor beta chains drawn from one sample of a study of T-cell memory formation after mild COVID-19. In TCRdb, the 5' RACE reads were re-called with MiXCR into one record per CDR3 protein. The repertoire holds 65,000 to 100,000 distinct CDR3 sequences, with over 10% as singletons. The sequenced sample consisted of PBMCs or a T cell subset sorted from them (not recorded which). The source is a man younger than 30 who had mild COVID-19 (a few samples of this study predate the infection). Cell type and time point are not known. CDR3s include the opening cysteine and the closing phenylalanine or tryptophan. D genes are given only for firm matches. Clone size is not always given. Where it is, it says once, few, many or a class for expanded clones.

size	V	D	J	DNA	CDR3
few	TRBV9	.	TRBJ1-1	TGTGCCAGCAGCGTGAGCTCGGGGGGCTTATCGGACACTGAAGCTTTCTTT	CASSVSSGGLSDTEAFF
.	TRBV7-8	TRBD1	TRBJ2-1	TGTGCCAGCAGCTCTCCTGGGACAGCCAACAATGAGCAGTTCTTC	CASSSPGTANNEQFF
few	TRBV6-5	.	TRBJ1-1	TGTGCCAGCAGTTTCTCTTCTGGGGGCCCCACTGAAGCTTTCTTT	CASSFSSGGPTEAFF
few	TRBV11-2	TRBD2	TRBJ2-1	TGTGCCAGCAGCTTAGTTGCGGGGGGGGCTATGAGGGAGCAGTTCTTC	CASSLVAGGAMREQFF
.	TRBV3-1	.	TRBJ2-2	TGTGCCAGCAGGGACACAAGAGACGGGGAGCTGTTTTTT	CASRDTRDGELFF
many	TRBV6-2/TRBV6-3	.	TRBJ1-6	TGTGCCAGCAGCTCTGGGGGCAGGGGACCCCTCCACTTT	CASSSGGRGPLHF
many	TRBV27	.	TRBJ2-2	TGTGCCAGCAGTCTCCCTACCGGGGAGCTGTTTTTT	CASSLPTGELFF
.	TRBV30	.	TRBJ1-1	TGTGCCTGGAGTGTCCTCCTGGGCCCAGGGGCTGAAGCTTTCTTT	CAWSVLLGPGAEAFF
many	TRBV7-9	TRBD1	TRBJ2-5	TGTGCCAGCAGCTTAGGCGGCAGGGGGCTGGAGACCCAGTACTTC	CASSLGGRGLETQYF
few	TRBV3-1	.	TRBJ2-7	TGTGCCAGCAGCCAAGGCTCTAGCTTTTCCTACGAGCAGTACTTC	CASSQGSSFSYEQYF
few	TRBV12-3/TRBV12-4	.	TRBJ2-2	TGTGCCAGCACCGTCGGGGCGGGGGAGCTGTTTTTT	CASTVGAGELFF
few	TRBV20-1	.	TRBJ2-1	TGCAGTGCTAGTAAGTCGGGAGAGCAGTTCTTC	CSASKSGEQFF
many	TRBV20-1	TRBD1	TRBJ1-1	TGCAGTGCTAGAGAGCAGGGGGACACTGAAGCTTTCTTT	CSAREQGDTEAFF
once	TRBV29-1	.	TRBJ2-1	TGCAGCGTTGGATGGGCAGACTCCTACAATGAGCAGTTCTTC	CSVGWADSYNEQFF
.	TRBV6-6	.	TRBJ1-2	TGTGCCAGCATCGGGGGTTATGGCTACACCTTC	CASIGGYGYTF
.	TRBV5-1	TRBD2	TRBJ2-7	TGCGCCAGCAGCACGGGACTAGCTTCTTACGAGCAGTACTTC	CASSTGLASYEQYF
few	TRBV29-1	.	TRBJ1-2	TGCAGCGTTGAATCTTTAGGGCAGGGAATACTCTATGGCTACACCTTC	CSVESLGQGILYGYTF
few	TRBV20-1	TRBD1	TRBJ2-1	TGCAGTGCTCAAGGGGGCTATGAGCAGTTCTTC	CSAQGGYEQFF
.	TRBV7-6	.	TRBJ2-1	TGTGCCAGCAGCTCCCTCCCAAGCGAGCAGTTCTTC	CASSSLPSEQFF
few	TRBV27	TRBD1	TRBJ2-1	TGTGCCAGCAGTTTATATGAGACAGGGGACTACAATGAGCAGTTCTTC	CASSLYETGDYNEQFF
.	TRBV18	.	TRBJ1-1	TGTGCCAGCTCGCCCTCCGGGACATGGATATCGAACACTGAAGCTTTCTTT	CASSPSGTWISNTEAFF
.	TRBV5-6	.	TRBJ1-1	TGTGCCAGCACCCGTTCAGCTGAAGCTTTCTTT	CASTRSAEAFF
.	TRBV12-3/TRBV12-4	.	TRBJ2-4	TGTGCCAGCAGTTTACGGCAGAGGAAAAACATTCAGTACTTC	CASSLRQRKNIQYF
few	TRBV7-8	TRBD1	TRBJ1-1	TGTGCCAGCAGCTTAGCATGGTCAGGGGGGCTTTTCGCTTTCTTT	CASSLAWSGGLFAFF
.	TRBV29-1	TRBD2	TRBJ2-7	TGCAGCGTTGTAGGAGTGCTAGCGGGTAACACCTACGAGCAGTACTTC	CSVVGVLAGNTYEQYF
many	TRBV7-2	.	TRBJ2-3	TGTGCCAGCAGCTACGCCCCTCTAGATACGCAGTATTTT	CASSYAPLDTQYF
.	TRBV7-3	.	TRBJ2-3	TGTGCCAGCAGCCCGGACGTAGGAACAGATACGCAGTATTTT	CASSPDVGTDTQYF
few	TRBV5-1	.	TRBJ2-5	TGCGCCAGCAGCTCCAAATACCAAGAGACCCAGTACTTC	CASSSKYQETQYF
few	TRBV9	TRBD1	TRBJ2-3	TGTGCCAGCAGCGTACAGGGGGCTGGAACAGATACGCAGTATTTT	CASSVQGAGTDTQYF
few	TRBV7-9	.	TRBJ1-2	TGTGCCAGCAGCTCCCCATGGGGGCTTGGGGGCTACACCTTC	CASSSPWGLGGYTF
few	TRBV29-1	.	TRBJ2-7	TGCAGCGTTGAAAGTACAGGCCCCTACGAGCAGTACTTC	CSVESTGPYEQYF
few	TRBV27	.	TRBJ1-5	TGTGCCAGCAGTTTGGCCGGGGGGATTGGAGTACAGCCCCAGCATTTT	CASSLAGGIGVQPQHF
.	TRBV7-2	TRBD2	TRBJ2-3	TGTGCCAGCAGCTCCCTACCGGGGGGGACAGATACGCAGTATTTT	CASSSLPGGTDTQYF
.	TRBV11-2	.	TRBJ2-1	TGTGCCAGCAGCAGCAGTACCTACTACAATGAGCAGTTCTTC	CASSSSTYYNEQFF
.	TRBV6-5	.	TRBJ2-7	TGTGCCAGCAGTTACTTCCCGGGACGGGGGCTCGAGCAGTACTTC	CASSYFPGRGLEQYF
few	TRBV15	.	TRBJ2-3	TGTGCCACCAGCAGTCTTTCAGGCACAGATACGCAGTATTTT	CATSSLSGTDTQYF
many	TRBV7-3	.	TRBJ2-5	TGTGCCAGCACCTCGTGGGTGGGTGTGGAAGAGACCCAGTACTTC	CASTSWVGVEETQYF
.	TRBV4-3	.	TRBJ1-1	TGCGCCAGCAGCCCGAGTCGGCAGGGTGGCACTGAAGCTTTCTTT	CASSPSRQGGTEAFF
medium-sized	TRBV2	.	TRBJ2-2	TGTGCCAGCCTATCAATGGGGCAGGGGGGATACACCGGGGAGCTGTTTTTT	CASLSMGQGGYTGELFF
few	TRBV6-5	TRBD1	TRBJ2-1	TGTGCCACCAAGGGGAGGACAGGGAATGAGCAGTTCTTC	CATKGRTGNEQFF
.	TRBV10-3	.	TRBJ2-5	TGTGCCATCAGTGTGGCGGGAACCCAAGAGACCCAGTACTTC	CAISVAGTQETQYF
.	TRBV11-3	TRBD2	TRBJ2-1	TGTGCCAGCTCTGGCCCTGTGGGGGGGATCAATGAGCAGTTCTTC	CASSGPVGGINEQFF
many	TRBV4-2	TRBD2	TRBJ2-3	TGTGCCAGCAGCCCCGCGACTAGCGGGGGGGCAGATACGCAGTATTTT	CASSPATSGGADTQYF
.	TRBV11-2	TRBD2	TRBJ2-5	TGTGCCAGCAGACTGACCGGGACTAGCGCCCAGACCCAGTACTTC	CASRLTGTSAQTQYF
.	TRBV23-1	.	TRBJ1-5	TGCGCCAGCAGTCGGTCAGGGCCCTATAGCAATCAGCCCCAGCATTTT	CASSRSGPYSNQPQHF
few	TRBV11-2	.	TRBJ2-3	TGTGCCAGCAGCTTAGGGACTTTGGACACAGATACGCAGTATTTT	CASSLGTLDTDTQYF
.	TRBV7-8	TRBD2	TRBJ2-3	TGTGCCAGCAGCTCGCGCACTAGCGGGGGGTTGGCAGATACGCAGTATTTT	CASSSRTSGGLADTQYF
.	TRBV25-1	.	TRBJ2-2	TGTGCCAGCAGTGACTGGCTGGACGGGGAGCTGTTTTTT	CASSDWLDGELFF
many	TRBV4-3	.	TRBJ2-6	TGCGCCAGCAGCCAAGAAACCCAGGGGACTGGGGCCAACGTCCTGACTTTC	CASSQETQGTGANVLTF
few	TRBV5-1	TRBD1	TRBJ2-1	TGCGCCAGCACCTGGACAGGGGGTGATGAGCAGTTCTTC	CASTWTGGDEQFF
.	TRBV5-1	TRBD2	TRBJ2-3	TGCGCCAGCAGCTGGTCCAGACTAGCGGACCGAGGCACAGATACGCAGTATTTT	CASSWSRLADRGTDTQYF
few	TRBV5-1	.	TRBJ2-1	TGCGCCAGCAGCTTGGTTAGCGCCGACAATGAGCAGTTCTTC	CASSLVSADNEQFF
many	TRBV20-1	.	TRBJ2-1	TGCAGTGTTAGGCCCGGTGAGCAGTTCTTC	CSVRPGEQFF
.	TRBV29-1	TRBD2	TRBJ2-7	TGCAGCGTGGGCCCAGCGGGGGGACCCTACGAGCAGTACTTC	CSVGPAGGPYEQYF
medium-sized	TRBV6-5	.	TRBJ1-2	TGTGCCAGCAGTTACTCGACTGGGACATCGGGTGGCTACACCTTC	CASSYSTGTSGGYTF
.	TRBV6-5	.	TRBJ1-1	TGTGCCAGCAGCCCAATTAGGGTTTCGACGACGAACACTGAAGCTTTCTTT	CASSPIRVSTTNTEAFF
few	TRBV4-2	.	TRBJ1-2	TGTGCCAGCAGCCAAGGATCTGCAGGGAGTGGATATGGCTACACCTTC	CASSQGSAGSGYGYTF